These T cell receptor beta chains were read from a single sample in a study of shared clonotypes between healthy human individuals. The assay was immunoSEQ multiplex PCR, and TCRdb's table has in-frame clones only and misses some. The data contain about 980,000 clones, approximately 80% of them singletons. Sequenced input: memory CD4+ T cells sorted from blood. The receptors come from a man aged 18 to 29 in good health. Each CDR3 is given with its conserved first and last residue.

V gene	J gene	CDR3 protein
TRBV19	TRBJ2-5	CASSTRPEETQYF
TRBV30	TRBJ1-1	CAWSEQTNTEAFF
TRBV5-1	TRBJ2-7	CASARERNYEQYF
TRBV7-2	TRBJ1-1	CASRAGASKGTEAFF
TRBV9	TRBJ2-1	CASSVVSSSYNEQFF
TRBV18	TRBJ1-1	CASSPLQGGEAFF
TRBV10-3	TRBJ2-1	CAISARGMDAWEQFF
TRBV27	TRBJ1-6	CASSLYTGNNSPLHF
TRBV11-2	TRBJ1-1	CASSLTNRNTEAFF
TRBV6-4	TRBJ2-3	CASSESGRQTDTQYF
TRBV27	TRBJ2-7	CASRFKGPGPYEQYF
TRBV14	TRBJ1-3	CASSQVSTNSGNTIYF
TRBV2	TRBJ2-7	CASRAGLPTYEQYF
TRBV14	TRBJ2-7	CASSQTPYEQYF
TRBV2	TRBJ1-5	CASRDSSNQPQHF
TRBV7-6	TRBJ1-4	CASSPAWVTGGVEGTNEKLFF
TRBV5-1	TRBJ2-3	CASRSHPGGATDTQYF
TRBV5-8	TRBJ2-3	CASSLGARTDTQYF
TRBV30	TRBJ1-1	CAWSPQRTEAFF
TRBV6-1	TRBJ1-2	CASSLSFERGYTF
TRBV6-6	TRBJ2-5	CATLAGGMETQYF
TRBV18	TRBJ1-1	CASSPGGGNTEAFF
TRBV27	TRBJ2-1	CASSLRTSGSSGNEQFF
TRBV6-6	TRBJ2-1	CASSRLAGGQQFF
TRBV10-1	TRBJ2-7	CASSDLDRGHEQYF
TRBV10-1	TRBJ1-6	CASSSRTGDSPLHF